The 10 T cell receptor beta chains in this list originate from one sample, sequenced in a study of blood T cell repertoires in COVID-19. Sequenced by immunoSEQ multiplex PCR; TCRdb stores in-frame clones only, minus some. The top ten hold 1.5% to 2.5% of the sample, which has 350,000 to 450,000 clones, over 75% seen once. The source material was PBMCs or T cells enriched from blood (not recorded which). These receptors came from a man aged 40-55 years in a cohort exposed to, infected with or recovered from COVID-19 (not recorded which).

The chain employs TRBV5-4 and TRBJ2-2; TRBD1 matches at 7 bases. This CDR3 is 13 amino acids long. Germline values: CDR1 SGHNT, CDR2 YYREEE (reference sequence). Trimming at V came to 4 bases and at J to 6 bases, leaving 3 bases not matched to a gene. CDR3: CASSRTGAGELFF. DNA for the CDR3: TGTGCCAGCAGCAGAACAGGGGCCGGGGAGCTGTTTTTT.

V is TRBV27 and J is TRBJ2-2, with D unclear. From germline, CDR1 is MNHEY and CDR2 SMNVEV (reference sequence). V was clipped by 4 bases and J by 6 bases, with 6 bases between them. The CDR3 is 12 amino acids. In DNA, the CDR3 is TGTGCCAGCAGTTCCTACGCCGGGGAGCTGTTTTTT. This codes for CASSSYAGELFF.

The CDR3 DNA is TGTGCCTGGTTAGCGGGAGGCAGGGAGACCCAGTACTTC. The encoded protein is CAWLAGGRETQYF. The chain employs TRBV30 and TRBJ2-5, with 10 positions matching TRBD2. Unmatched junction bases numbered 5, after V lost 5 bases and J lost 5 bases. Germline V gene data show CDR1 as GTSNPN and CDR2 as SVGIG (reference sequence). CDR3 size: 13 residues.

The J gene is TRBJ1-1, the V gene TRBV5-1, with D tentatively TRBD1 (5 bases). Germline V gene data show CDR1 as SGHRS and CDR2 as YFSETQ. CDR3 length: 16 amino acids. Trimming took 3 bases from V and 4 from J, leaving 19 bases between them. The CDR3: CASSSGRNLGRTEAFF. Written as DNA, the CDR3 is TGCGCCAGCAGCTCTGGACGGAACTTGGGGCGCACTGAAGCTTTCTTT.

The V and J genes are TRBV7-8 and TRBJ2-1; TRBD2 aligns across 9 bases. Germline values: CDR1 SGHVS, CDR2 FQNEAQ. V dropped 2 bases and J dropped 8; count of bases not matched to a gene: 4. This CDR3 spans 14 amino acids. CDR3 in amino acids: CASSLLAGPDEQFF. CDR3 DNA sequence: TGTGCCAGCAGCTTACTAGCGGGACCGGATGAGCAGTTCTTC. The full variable domain, completed using reference TRBV7-8 and TRBJ2-1, is GAGVSQSPRYKVAKRGQDVALRCDPISGHVSLFWYQQALGQGPEFLTYFQNEAQLDKSGLPSDRFFAERPEGSVSTLKIQRTQQEDSAVYLCASSLLAGPDEQFFGPGTRLTVL.

The CDR3 sequence is CASSFSGQALKFGNTIYF. In nucleotides, the CDR3 is TGTGCCAGCAGCTTCTCAGGACAAGCACTAAAATTTGGAAACACCATATATTTT. The V call is TRBV7-8, the J call TRBJ1-3; a possible D gene is TRBD1 (5 bases). V dropped 3 bases and J dropped 3 bases, with 21 bases sitting between them. CDR1 and CDR2 from the germline V gene are SGHVS and FQNEAQ. This CDR3 has 18 residues.

The chain has TRBV6-1 and TRBJ1-1; the D gene is possibly TRBD1 (6 bases). The ends were cut back, 0 bases at V and 0 bases at J, with 14 bases in the middle. Germline loops: CDR1 MNHNS, CDR2 SASEGT. The CDR3 contains 17 residues. The CDR3 bases are TGTGCCAGCAGTGAAGCCCGGACAGCCGTCATGAACACTGAAGCTTTCTTT. Encoded protein: CASSEARTAVMNTEAFF.

V gene TRBV30 combines with J gene TRBJ1-1, with TRBD1 matching 7 bases. This CDR3 spans 14 amino acids. Germline V lookup: CDR1 GTSNPN, CDR2 SVGIG (reference sequence). Germline trimming cut 0 bases from V and 5 bases from J; bases unmatched to any gene: 6. CDR3 residues: CAWSVQGIGTEAFF. In nucleotides, the CDR3 is TGTGCCTGGAGTGTACAGGGGATCGGTACTGAAGCTTTCTTT.

This clone was seen only once. The rearrangement links TRBV29-1 to TRBJ2-5, with no clear D. The CDR3 is made up of 10 amino acids. CDR1 is SQVTM, CDR2 ANQGSEA, per germline. The V gene lost 6 bases and the J gene lost 5 bases, with 7 bases spanning the gap. CDR3 nucleotides: TGCAGCGTCCTGAGGGAGACCCAGTACTTC. Translated, it gives CSVLRETQYF.

V gene TRBV11-3 combines with J gene TRBJ2-2; D ambiguous. This CDR3 spans 13 amino acids. The V gene lost 3 bases and the J gene lost 8 bases, with 10 bases spanning the gap. Germline-derived CDR1 and CDR2 are SGHNT and YENEEA. The CDR3 loop is CASSFLDTGELFF. The CDR3 DNA reads as TGTGCCAGCAGCTTTTTAGATACGGGGGAGCTGTTTTTT.